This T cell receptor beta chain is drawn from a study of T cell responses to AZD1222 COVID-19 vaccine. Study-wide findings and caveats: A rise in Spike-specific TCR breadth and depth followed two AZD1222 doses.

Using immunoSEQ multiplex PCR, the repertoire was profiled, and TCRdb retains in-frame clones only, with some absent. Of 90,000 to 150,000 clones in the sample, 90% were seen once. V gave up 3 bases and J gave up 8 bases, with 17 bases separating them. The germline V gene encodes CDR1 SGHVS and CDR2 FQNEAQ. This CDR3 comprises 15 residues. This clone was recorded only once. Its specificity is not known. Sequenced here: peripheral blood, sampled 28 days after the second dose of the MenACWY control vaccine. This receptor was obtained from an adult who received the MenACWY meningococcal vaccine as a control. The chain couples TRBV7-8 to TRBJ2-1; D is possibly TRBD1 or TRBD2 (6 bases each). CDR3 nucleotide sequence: TGTGCCAGCAGCTTTTTGGGGGGCCCATTGTATGAGCAGTTCTTC. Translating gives CASSFLGGPLYEQFF.